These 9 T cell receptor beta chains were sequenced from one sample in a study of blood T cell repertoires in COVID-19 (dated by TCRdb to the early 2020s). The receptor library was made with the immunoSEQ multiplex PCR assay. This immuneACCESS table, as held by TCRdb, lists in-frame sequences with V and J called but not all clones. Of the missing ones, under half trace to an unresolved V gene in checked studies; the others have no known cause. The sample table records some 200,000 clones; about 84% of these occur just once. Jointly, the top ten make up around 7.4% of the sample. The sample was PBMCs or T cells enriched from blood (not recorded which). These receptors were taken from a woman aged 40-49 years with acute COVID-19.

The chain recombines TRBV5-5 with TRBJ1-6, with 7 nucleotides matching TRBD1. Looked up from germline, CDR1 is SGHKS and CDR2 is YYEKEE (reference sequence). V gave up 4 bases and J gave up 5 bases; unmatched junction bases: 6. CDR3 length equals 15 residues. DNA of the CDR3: TGTGCCAGCAGCAGACAGGGACCTAATAATTCACCCCTCCACTTT. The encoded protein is CASSRQGPNNSPLHF.

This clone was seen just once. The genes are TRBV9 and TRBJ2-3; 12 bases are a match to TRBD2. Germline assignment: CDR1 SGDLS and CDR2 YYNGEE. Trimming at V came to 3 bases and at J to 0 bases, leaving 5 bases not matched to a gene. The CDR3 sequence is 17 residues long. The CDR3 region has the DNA TGTGCCAGCAGCGCGATGACTAGCGGGGGAAGCACAGATACGCAGTATTTT. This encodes CASSAMTSGGSTDTQYF.

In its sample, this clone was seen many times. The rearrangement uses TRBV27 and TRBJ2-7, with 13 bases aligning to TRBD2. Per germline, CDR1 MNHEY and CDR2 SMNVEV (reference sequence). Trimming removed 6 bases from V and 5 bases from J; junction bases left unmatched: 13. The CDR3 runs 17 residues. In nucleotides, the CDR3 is TGTGCCAGCAGCCCTTTATTGGGACTAGCGGGGACCCACGAGCAGTACTTC. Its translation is CASSPLLGLAGTHEQYF.

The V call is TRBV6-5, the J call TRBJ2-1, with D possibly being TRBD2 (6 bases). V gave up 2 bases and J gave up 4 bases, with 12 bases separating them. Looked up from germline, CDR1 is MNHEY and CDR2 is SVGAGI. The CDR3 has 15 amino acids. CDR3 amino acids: CASSYRGGPYNEQFF. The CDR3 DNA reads TGTGCCAGCAGTTACAGGGGAGGTCCTTACAATGAGCAGTTCTTC.

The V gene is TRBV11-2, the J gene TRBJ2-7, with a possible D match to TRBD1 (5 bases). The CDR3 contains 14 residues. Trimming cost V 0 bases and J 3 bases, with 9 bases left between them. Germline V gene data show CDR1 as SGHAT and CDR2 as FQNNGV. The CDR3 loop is CASSLDPGNYEQYF. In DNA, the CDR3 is TGTGCCAGCAGCTTAGACCCAGGGAACTACGAGCAGTACTTC. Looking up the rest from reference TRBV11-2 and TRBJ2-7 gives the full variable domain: EAGVAQSPRYKIIEKRQSVAFWCNPISGHATLYWYQQILGQGPKLLIQFQNNGVVDDSQLPKDRFSAERLKGVDSTLKIQPAKLEDSAVYLCASSLDPGNYEQYFGPGTRLTVT.

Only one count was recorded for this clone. The CDR3: CASSSSGSSHEQYF. DNA of the CDR3: TGTGCCAGCAGTTCCAGCGGGAGTTCCCACGAGCAGTACTTC. J is TRBJ2-7 and V is TRBV6-5; 8 bases line up with TRBD2. The V segment lost 4 bases and the J segment 5 bases; nucleotides outside the gene matches: 7. The CDR3 loop spans 14 amino acids. Germline loops: CDR1 MNHEY, CDR2 SVGAGI.

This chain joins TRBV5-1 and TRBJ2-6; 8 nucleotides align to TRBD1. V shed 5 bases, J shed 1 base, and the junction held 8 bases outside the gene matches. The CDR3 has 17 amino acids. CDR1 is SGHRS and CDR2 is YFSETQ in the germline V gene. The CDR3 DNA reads TGCGCCAGCAGTACGGGACAGGTATTATCTGGGGCCAACGTCCTGACTTTC. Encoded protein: CASSTGQVLSGANVLTF.

The CDR3 sequence: CASSFGGAGYTF. The CDR3 DNA is TGTGCCAGCAGCTTCGGAGGGGCCGGCTACACCTTC. J is TRBJ1-2 and V is TRBV5-6, with D possibly matching TRBD1 (5 bases). CDR3 length: 12 amino acids. Looked up from germline, CDR1 is SGHDT and CDR2 is YYEEEE. V was cut by 2 bases and J by 8 bases, with 10 bases left in between.

Here the CDR3 DNA reads TGTGCCACCAGTGATTTAGGGGAATATGGCTACACCTTC. This encodes CATSDLGEYGYTF. The chain carries TRBV24-1 and TRBJ1-2, with D perhaps TRBD1 (5 bases). The CDR3 spans 13 residues. Trimming pared 1 base from V and 5 bases from J, leaving 7 bases between. Germline V gene sequence: CDR1 KGHDR, CDR2 SFDVKD.